The clone carrying this T cell receptor (beta chain) was observed at least ten times. What it binds is not known. The study profiled TCR beta VDJ and CDR3 using genomic DNA as template. TCRdb re-analysed the reads in MiXCR, keeping a single row per CDR3 protein. Among roughly 170,000 distinct CDR3 sequences listed, approximately 48% were seen once. This entry comes from a study of CD8+CD57+ T cells in acquired aplastic anemia. Turning to the study itself: Sorted CD4+ and CD8+ cells yielded approximately 3.4 ug of DNA on average.

The study, taken as a whole, reports: Patients and controls were found to share over 25 CD8+ CDR3 sequences.

V lost 3 bases, J lost 5 bases, and 14 bases stayed unmatched. The CDR3 is 17 residues long. Germline-derived CDR1 and CDR2 are SGDLS and YYNGEE. Patients selected for sequencing had displayed CD8+CD57+ cell expansion by flow cytometry. As a group, the patients uniformly had severe acquired aplastic anemia. The chain couples TRBV9 to TRBJ1-1; 9 nucleotides line up with TRBD1. The sample consisted of sorted CD4+, CD8+, or CD8+CD57+ T cells (not recorded which) from PBMCs. The sequence was collected from a human donor with aplastic anemia. The CDR3 is CASSASGGTGWRTEAFF. CDR3 sequence (DNA): TGTGCCAGCAGCGCCTCAGGCGGGACAGGGTGGAGAACTGAAGCTTTCTTT.